This T cell receptor beta chain came from a study of T cell repertoires in cytomegalovirus infection. Study details: Public TCR beta signatures indicated both CMV infection and matching HLA type. Study findings and constraints: Ex vivo responses were dominated by HLA-C-restricted CMV-specific TCR beta clonotypes. Cumulated frequencies of public TCR beta families served to identify carriers of CMV plus the relevant HLA.

About this clonotype: Antigen: not known.

TCRdb re-called the reads through MiXCR, storing one row per CDR3 protein. The repertoire holds about 190,000 distinct CDR3 sequences, with roughly 27% as singletons. Germline trimming cut 1 base from V and 0 bases from J; bases unmatched to any gene: 0. This CDR3 region has 16 residues. Germline loops: CDR1 ENHRY, CDR2 SYGVKD. Sequencing input: PBMCs. The clonotype comes from a human donor in good health (CMV status not recorded). Some clones in this sample may be carry-over from other donors' samples. The rearrangement links TRBV10-3 to TRBJ2-1; 10 nucleotides line up with TRBD1. The CDR3 region is CAISEWTGGSYNEQFF. The CDR3 DNA reads as TGTGCCATCAGTGAGTGGACAGGGGGCTCCTACAATGAGCAGTTCTTC.